One TCR beta chain is described in this entry. Its antigen remains unknown. It was genomic DNA that served as the template for profiling TCR beta VDJ and CDR3. MiXCR, run by TCRdb on the reads, gives a single entry per CDR3 protein. The sample consists of about 180,000 distinct CDR3 sequences, roughly 65% of them appearing once. The CDR3 is made up of 13 amino acids. V lost 6 bases, J lost 1 base, and 6 bases stayed unmatched. CDR1 is SQVTM and CDR2 is ANQGSEA in the germline V gene. This entry is derived from a study of CD8+CD57+ T cells in acquired aplastic anemia. Background on the study: The mean DNA yield obtained from sorted CD4+ and CD8+ cells came to roughly 3 ug.

Study-level findings and limits: No significant patient-versus-control difference appeared in CD8+ Simpson's diversity.

An expansion of CD8+CD57+ cells by flow cytometry had been shown in patients chosen for sequencing. There were no patients without severe acquired aplastic anemia. When blood sampling took place, the patients had received no therapy. This TCR was recovered from a human donor with aplastic anemia. Sequencing used sorted CD4+, CD8+, or CD8+CD57+ T cells (not recorded which) from PBMCs. V and J are TRBV29-1 and TRBJ2-7; the match to TRBD1 covers 7 bases. In nucleotides, the CDR3 is TGCAGCGTGACGACAGGGTCATCCTACGAGCAGTACTTC. Protein sequence: CSVTTGSSYEQYF.